This T cell receptor (beta chain) is drawn from a study of CD8 T cells in ankylosing spondylitis. Regarding the study as a whole: For ankylosing spondylitis blood, a TCR beta motif of eight or nine highly homologous variants appeared characteristic. Matched ankylosing spondylitis synovial fluid reportedly showed significant enrichment of disease-linked clones.

One entry per CDR3 protein, called by TCRdb with MiXCR from the 5' RACE reads. The table has 250,000 to 300,000 distinct CDR3 sequences, roughly 20% seen once. In its sample, this clonotype was seen a few times. What it binds is unknown. Germline V lookup: CDR1 SGDLS, CDR2 YYNGEE. There are 17 residues in the CDR3. After removal of 4 bases from V and 3 bases from J, the junction contained 10 bases not matched to a gene. What was sequenced was blood, either unsorted or a sorted T cell fraction (not recorded which). The chain employs TRBV9 and TRBJ2-3; 11 nucleotides match TRBD2. The sequence was collected from a male donor with ankylosing spondylitis or in good health (not recorded which). CDR3 sequence: CASSPSLTSGETDTQYF. For the CDR3, the DNA is TGTGCCAGCAGCCCGTCCCTGACTAGCGGGGAGACAGATACGCAGTATTTT.